The 5 T cell receptor beta chains reported below all come from one sample, sequenced in a study of T cells in Graves' hyperthyroidism and ophthalmopathy. Template material for amplifying TCR beta CDR3 regions consisted of RNA transcripts. HTBI primers drove first-round RT-PCR of the TCR CDR3. From the multiplex PCR reads, TCRdb called clonotypes with MiXCR, one entry per CDR3 protein. The data show 250,000 to 350,000 distinct CDR3 sequences, over 15% seen once. Sequenced: blood. Receptors were obtained from a woman aged 60 to 75 with Graves' ophthalmopathy.

This clonotype was detected many times. This chain links TRBV6-1 with TRBJ1-5; D is unclear. The germline gives CDR1 MNHNS, CDR2 SASEGT. The CDR3 is 15 residues long. Trimming left V 6 bases short and J 2 bases short, with 14 bases between. CDR3 bases: TGTGCCAGCAGAGAGGTATCCTTCCGCAATCAGCCCCAGCATTTT. Translating gives CASREVSFRNQPQHF.

This clonotype has ten or more counts. This rearrangement joins TRBV6-2 or TRBV6-3 to TRBJ2-5; 7 bases line up with TRBD1. Germline CDR1 and CDR2: MNHEY and SVGEGT. This CDR3 has 15 amino acids. The J segment lost 5 bases and the V segment lost 10 bases, leaving 16 bases of the junction unmatched. The CDR3 nucleotides are TGTGCCACCGACAGGGTGAGGGTGAAGTGGGAGACCCAGTACTTC. Translated, it gives CATDRVRVKWETQYF.

This clonotype has at least ten counts. The chain carries TRBV13 and TRBJ2-5; 13 bases line up with TRBD2. The junction had 8 bases not matched to a gene; V was cut back by 4 bases and J by 3 bases. This CDR3 has 17 residues. The germline gives CDR1 PRHDT, CDR2 FYEKMQ (reference sequence). The CDR3 sequence: CASSSTTGLAGEETQYF. DNA of the CDR3: TGTGCCAGCAGCTCGACGACAGGACTAGCGGGGGAAGAGACCCAGTACTTC.

This clonotype appeared many times. The chain uses TRBV18 and TRBJ1-1; tentatively, D is TRBD1 (5 bases). Germline CDR1 KGHSH, CDR2 LQKENI. This CDR3 comprises 16 residues. Trimming pared 1 base from V and 3 bases from J, leaving 15 bases between. The CDR3 here is CASSPRPGQGDTEAFF. DNA for the CDR3: TGTGCCAGCTCACCACGCCCCGGGCAGGGCGACACTGAAGCTTTCTTT.

This clonotype was counted only a few times. A much larger clone lies a single base off, so this may be a read error. The chain uses TRBV5-8 and TRBJ1-2; the D gene is possibly TRBD1 (5 bases). Trimming took 4 bases from V and 7 from J, leaving 17 bases between them. Germline CDR1 and CDR2: SGHTS and YDEGEE. The CDR3 contains 14 residues. CDR3 region: CASSRDDGGFGYTF. As DNA, the CDR3 is TGTGCCAGCAGCCGGGACGACGGGGGTTTTGGCTACACCTTC.